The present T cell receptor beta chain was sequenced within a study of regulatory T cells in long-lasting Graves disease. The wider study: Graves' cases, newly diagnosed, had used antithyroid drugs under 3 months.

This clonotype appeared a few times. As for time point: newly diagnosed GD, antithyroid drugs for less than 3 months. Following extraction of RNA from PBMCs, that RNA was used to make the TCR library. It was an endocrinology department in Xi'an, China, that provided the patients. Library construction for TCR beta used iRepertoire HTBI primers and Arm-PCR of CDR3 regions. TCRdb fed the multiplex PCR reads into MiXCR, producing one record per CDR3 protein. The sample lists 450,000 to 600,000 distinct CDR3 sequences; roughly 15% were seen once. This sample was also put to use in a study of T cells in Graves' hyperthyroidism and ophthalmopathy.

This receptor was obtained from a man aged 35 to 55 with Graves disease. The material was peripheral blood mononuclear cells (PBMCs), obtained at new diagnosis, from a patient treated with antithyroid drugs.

CDR3 loop: CSSRGQWAPDTQYF. CDR3 sequence (DNA): TGCAGCAGCCGGGGCCAGTGGGCCCCAGATACGCAGTATTTT. V gene TRBV20-1 combines with J gene TRBJ2-3, with D perhaps TRBD1 or TRBD2 (5 bases each). The CDR3 loop spans 14 amino acids. Germline CDR1 is DFQATT and CDR2 is SNEGSKA (reference sequence).